The rows below give T cell receptor beta chains drawn from one sample of a study of shared clonotypes between healthy human individuals. This table comes from immunoSEQ multiplex PCR, and its TCRdb copy is limited to in-frame clones, with some not included. The profile shows 600,000 to 750,000 clones, 72% of them singletons. The source material was memory CD4+ T cells sorted from blood. These receptors were taken from a young woman in good health. Both conserved end residues are part of each CDR3. The D gene is left open where the match is weak. For some rows the clone size is stated as once, few or many, or as a class when expanded; others skip it.

>TRBV9|-|few|TRBJ1-1
CASSAQGNTEAFF
TGTGCCAGCAGCGCGCAGGGGAACACTGAAGCTTTCTTT
>TRBV11-3|-|-|TRBJ2-3
CASSPGIARLDTQYF
TGTGCCAGCAGCCCAGGGATAGCGCGATTAGATACGCAGTATTTT
>TRBV19|-|once|TRBJ2-2
CASSIEENTGELFF
TGTGCCAGTAGTATTGAGGAAAACACCGGGGAGCTGTTTTTT
>TRBV5-1|-|-|TRBJ1-1
CASSLRAGALNTEAFF
TGCGCCAGCAGCTTGAGGGCAGGGGCCCTGAACACTGAAGCTTTCTTT
>TRBV28|-|-|TRBJ2-2
CASSPTPRGRTGELFF
TGTGCCAGCAGCCCCACCCCCAGGGGTCGCACCGGGGAGCTGTTTTTT
>TRBV6-5|-|-|TRBJ1-5
CASRAPDQPQHF
TGTGCCAGCAGAGCGCCCGATCAGCCCCAGCATTTT
>TRBV11-2|-|-|TRBJ2-2
CASSSQFGTGELFF
TGTGCCAGCAGCTCGCAGTTTGGGACCGGGGAGCTGTTTTTT
>TRBV5-1|-|-|TRBJ2-7
CASRMIGTEIFGQYF
TGCGCCAGCAGGATGATCGGGACGGAGATTTTTGGGCAGTACTTC
>TRBV10-2|-|-|TRBJ2-7
CASSESGYHEQYF
TGCGCCAGCAGTGAGTCGGGGTACCACGAGCAGTACTTC
>TRBV5-1|-|-|TRBJ2-7
CASTPDTNPYEQYF
TGCGCCAGCACCCCGGACACCAACCCCTACGAGCAGTACTTC
>TRBV2|-|few|TRBJ2-7
CASKEGNPSYEQYF
TGTGCCAGCAAAGAGGGGAACCCCTCCTACGAGCAGTACTTC
>TRBV23-1|-|-|TRBJ2-7
CASSQVGRYWVSHQSYEQYF
TGCGCCAGCAGTCAAGTAGGTCGATACTGGGTCAGCCATCAGTCCTACGAGCAGTACTTC
>TRBV6-5|-|-|TRBJ2-3
CASGLQGTDTQYF
TGTGCCAGCGGCTTACAGGGAACAGATACGCAGTATTTT
>TRBV7-2|-|-|TRBJ2-7
CASSLGSTGSYEQYF
TGTGCCAGCAGCTTAGGGTCGACGGGATCCTACGAGCAGTACTTC
>TRBV5-6|TRBD2|-|TRBJ2-7
CASSQLAGNSYEQYF
TGTGCCAGCAGCCAACTAGCGGGCAACTCCTACGAGCAGTACTTC
>TRBV29-1|-|few|TRBJ2-3
CSVEDTADTQYF
TGCAGCGTTGAAGATACGGCAGATACGCAGTATTTT
>TRBV5-1|TRBD2|-|TRBJ2-3
CASSLGPLAGGQTDTQYF
TGCGCCAGCAGCTTGGGCCCCTTAGCGGGAGGGCAAACAGATACGCAGTATTTT
>TRBV7-9|-|-|TRBJ2-5
CASSLGEWETQYF
TGTGCCAGCAGCTTAGGGGAATGGGAGACCCAGTACTTC
>TRBV5-1|-|-|TRBJ1-1
CASSLVPRLPLMNTEAFF
TGCGCCAGCAGCTTGGTCCCCAGGCTACCTCTTATGAACACTGAAGCTTTCTTT
>TRBV10-1|-|-|TRBJ2-3
CASSAMRNPTDTQYF
TGCGCCAGCAGTGCAATGCGGAACCCCACAGATACGCAGTATTTT
>TRBV28|TRBD2|-|TRBJ2-7
CASGSGSLHEQYF
TGTGCCAGCGGAAGCGGGAGTTTGCACGAGCAGTACTTC
>TRBV5-1|-|-|TRBJ2-2
CASSLSPQGGELFF
TGCGCCAGCAGCTTGTCACCCCAAGGCGGGGAGCTGTTTTTT
>TRBV28|-|-|TRBJ1-4
CASKGEKLFF
TGTGCCAGCAAAGGTGAAAAACTGTTTTTT
>TRBV19|-|few|TRBJ2-2
CASSIRGVRSLNTGELFF
TGTGCCAGTAGTATAAGGGGAGTTCGAAGCTTAAACACCGGGGAGCTGTTTTTT
>TRBV2|-|-|TRBJ1-3
CASSDPGRRGGNTIYF
TGTGCCAGCAGTGATCCAGGGAGGAGGGGAGGAAACACCATATATTTT